This record covers a single T cell receptor (beta chain). This clonotype was observed a handful of times. What antigen it recognizes has not been identified. Base qualities are not provided; no much larger clone lies one nucleotide away. This record belongs to a study of T cells after yellow fever vaccination (dated by TCRdb to the late 2010s). Background on the whole study: Libraries from fractions with low cell numbers were prepared with the SMART-Seq v4 Ultra Low Input RNA kit. To track T-cell clones before and after primary and booster YFV17D yellow fever vaccination, bulk TCR alpha and beta repertoires were sequenced longitudinally. Two healthy male donors, one aged 18 to 30 and one aged 30 to 40 years, were included in the cohort. Blood was collected at multiple timepoints before and after primary and secondary immunization, and bulk PBMC replicates and cell subsets were isolated. Study-wide findings and limitations: After the booster, most clones that had expanded after primary vaccination were detected again (approximately 97% of CD4 and over 75% of CD8), suggesting broad maintenance of memory. The secondary T-cell response was found to be weaker but faster than the primary response, with a peak reached on day 5 rather than on day 15. A small share of clonotypes was detected in both CD4 and CD8 compartments, with the overlap likely arising from convergent recombination. Because only two donors were included in the study, the extent to which the findings can be generalized is limited. FACS-sorted repertoires could contain abundant contaminating clonotypes from the bulk population, so computational filtering was required.

The reads were generated on an Illumina NovaSeq 6000. TCR cDNA was synthesized by 5'RACE template switching, through which a universal primer site and unique molecular identifiers were introduced. Priming for cDNA synthesis came from both the TCR alpha and TCR beta constant segments. Libraries were amplified in two PCR steps, with sample barcodes and sequencing adapters added in the second step. Sequencing of libraries was done on Illumina HiSeq 2500 (2x100 bp) or NovaSeq (2x150 bp). The authors' pipeline ran thus. MIGEC was used to demultiplex reads and collapse the reads into UMI consensus sequences, and MiXCR was used for V(D)J alignment. Vaccine-responding clonotypes were defined with edgeR using replicate PBMC samples, requiring FDR below 0.01 and a log2 fold change above 5 up to day 15. Each bulk clonotype was labeled CD4 or CD8 based on which sequenced repertoire, CD4 or CD8, contained the clonotype at higher abundance. TCRdb passed the public sequencing reads through fastp at Q25 and MiXCR, retaining productive beta sequences. For every CDR3 protein sequence, its rows merge into one entry that carries the most common genes and DNA. TCRdb, not the authors, supplied the V and J calls. The sample table lists about 320,000 distinct CDR3 sequences, 3.5% to 4.5% of them with a count of one. Jointly, the top ten make up just under 20% of the sample.

This sample's treatment or condition label indicates: live attenuated yellow fever vaccine strain. At each blood-draw timepoint, two biological replicates of bulk PBMCs were obtained. PBMCs were isolated from peripheral blood using a standard Ficoll-Paque protocol. TriZol was used to extract RNA from bulk PBMCs, CD4 and CD8 fractions, and dextramer-positive and dextramer-negative fractions. From the cysteine through the phenylalanine, the CDR3 covers 15 amino acids. The kept DNA is CDR3 alone, 45 bases in frame from the first base. Reading the germline V gene gives CDR1 SGHRS and CDR2 YFSETQ. Compared with germline, V lacks 2 bases and J lacks 1 base; bases without a gene match: 3.

The TCR originated in a man aged 18 to 30 who received the YFV17D yellow fever vaccine. Sequencing used PBMCs, obtained 15 days after the yellow fever booster vaccination. Recombination linked TRBV5-1 to TRBJ2-3; a stretch of 8 junction bases matches TRBD1. In nucleotides, the sequence is TGCGCCAGCAGCTTCTCAGGGGGCCGCACAGATACGCAGTATTTT. Its amino acids are CASSFSGGRTDTQYF.